This T cell receptor (beta chain) appears in the sequencing data of a study of blood T cell repertoires in COVID-19. Across the whole study: Acute-phase and convalescent COVID-19 samples originated in the United States, Italy and Spain.

Germline V gives CDR1 SGHTA, CDR2 FQGTGA. V dropped 5 bases and J dropped 4; count of bases not matched to a gene: 16. The CDR3 totals 19 residues. As handled by the study authors: Nucleated cell number was recorded as an estimate derived from reference gene primer amplification. The data were produced by immunoSEQ multiplex PCR, yet TCRdb's version contains in-frame clones alone and is incomplete. The V and J calls and clone size are taken from that table; D and trimming were inferred from the DNA. Among 99,000 or so clones listed, about 82% were seen once. The V call is TRBV7-3, the J call TRBJ2-6, with 8 bases lining up with TRBD1. The sequenced sample consisted of peripheral blood. The TCR was taken from a woman between 55 and 75 years old in a cohort sampled during active or convalescent COVID-19. CDR3 protein: CASSHPPGQVLSGANVLTF. CDR3 nucleotide sequence: TGTGCCAGCAGCCACCCACCGGGACAGGTACTTTCGGGGGCCAACGTCCTGACTTTC.